This T cell receptor (beta chain) was recorded in a study of cytomegalovirus exposure and HLA in healthy donors. The CDR3 contains 13 residues. Germline loops: CDR1 MNHEY, CDR2 SVGAGI. Trimming removed 2 bases at V and 3 bases at J, with 8 bases between. Points from the study as a whole: The productive fraction for most TCR beta V segments was about 87% or about 30% in an earlier analysis. No immune exposure information besides CMV serostatus was available. When analyzed later, the rates of TCR association showed variation by HLA locus, with DRB1 the most and HLA-C the fewest.

The PCR used 60 Vbeta and 13 Jbeta primers. The method was immunoSEQ multiplex PCR; TCRdb's version includes in-frame clones alone and lacks a portion of them. The sample table sets out about 72,000 clones. In the case of this clone: Its antigen remains unidentified.

The TCR sequence derives from a man between 35 and 55 years old in good health and CMV-seronegative. The source material was PBMCs. The chain has TRBV6-5 and TRBJ2-7; D call uncertain. The CDR3 DNA sequence: TGTGCCAGCAGTTACGACACCTACTACGAGCAGTACTTC. Translated: CASSYDTYYEQYF.